This T cell receptor (beta chain) came from a study of T cells in Graves' hyperthyroidism and ophthalmopathy. Worth noting for this clonotype: Its antigen remains unidentified.

RNA transcripts served as the template for amplifying TCR beta CDR3 regions. TCR CDR3 regions were first amplified by RT-PCR with HTBI primers. One entry per CDR3 protein results from TCRdb running MiXCR on the multiplex PCR reads. Here the sample spans more than 500,000 distinct CDR3 sequences, 16% being singletons. The study, taken as a whole, reports: In blood, most of the thyroid clonotypes expanded above 0.001 were also present.

The TCR comes from a woman aged 25 to 39 with Graves' hyperthyroidism. Sequenced input: blood.

Here the CDR3 reads CAWTGGLGNIQYF. Here the CDR3 DNA reads TGTGCCTGGACAGGGGGCTTGGGAAACATTCAGTACTTC. The gene calls are TRBV30 and TRBJ2-4; TRBD1 agrees at 8 bases. Germline CDR1 and CDR2: GTSNPN and SVGIG (reference sequence). V lost 4 bases, J lost 6 bases, and 5 bases stayed unmatched. The CDR3 consists of 13 residues.